This T cell receptor beta chain was sequenced in a study of technical replicates of blood from a few donors. Only in-frame clones appear in the TCRdb table, and some are missing; sequencing was by immunoSEQ multiplex PCR. The table records approximately 73,000 clones, just under 95% of them present only once. Germline V gene lookup returns CDR1 MNHEY and CDR2 SVGAGI. Trimming shortened V by 2 bases and J by 5 bases, and 10 bases separated the two germline ends. CDR3 size: 14 residues. Sequenced: T cells isolated from PBMCs. The sequence was obtained from a human donor in good health. The chain joins TRBV6-5 to TRBJ1-5; a possible D gene is TRBD1 (5 bases). The DNA of the CDR3 is TGTGCCAGCAGTTACCCCGGGGGGGATCAGCCCCAGCATTTT. It codes for CASSYPGGDQPQHF.